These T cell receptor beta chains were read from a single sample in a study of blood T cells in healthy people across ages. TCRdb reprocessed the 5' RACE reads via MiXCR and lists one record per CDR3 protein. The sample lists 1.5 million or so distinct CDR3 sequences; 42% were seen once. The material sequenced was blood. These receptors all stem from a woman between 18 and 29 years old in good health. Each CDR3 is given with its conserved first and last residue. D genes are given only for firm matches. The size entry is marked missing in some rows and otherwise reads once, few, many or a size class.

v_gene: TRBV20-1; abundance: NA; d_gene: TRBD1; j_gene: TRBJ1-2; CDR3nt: TGCAGTGCTAGACACACGGGACAGCCTTATGGCTACACCTTC; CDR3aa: CSARHTGQPYGYTF
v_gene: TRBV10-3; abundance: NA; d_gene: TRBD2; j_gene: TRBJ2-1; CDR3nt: TGTGCCATCAGCCTAGCGGGGGGGCCGGACAATGAGCAGTTCTTC; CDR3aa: CAISLAGGPDNEQFF
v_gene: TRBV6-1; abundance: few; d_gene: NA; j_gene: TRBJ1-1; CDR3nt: TGTGCCAGCAGTGTGAGCACTGAAGCTTTCTTT; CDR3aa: CASSVSTEAFF
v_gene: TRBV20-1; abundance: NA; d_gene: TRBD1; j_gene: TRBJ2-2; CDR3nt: TGCAGTGCTAGAGGCTCGGGGACAGGGCACACCGGGGAGCTGTTTTTT; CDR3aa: CSARGSGTGHTGELFF
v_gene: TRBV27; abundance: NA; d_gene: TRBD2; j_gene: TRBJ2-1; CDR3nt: TGTGCCAGCAGTCCCCCAGCGGGAGGGCCCGGTGAGCAGTTCTTC; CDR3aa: CASSPPAGGPGEQFF
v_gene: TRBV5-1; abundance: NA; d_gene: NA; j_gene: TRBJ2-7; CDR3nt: TGCGCCAGCAGCCAAGGACAGATCGAAGCCTACGAGCAGTACTTC; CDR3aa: CASSQGQIEAYEQYF
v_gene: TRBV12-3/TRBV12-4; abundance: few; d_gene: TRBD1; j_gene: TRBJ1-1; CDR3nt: TGTGCCAGAAGGACAGGGTCGGGGACTGAAGCTTTCTTT; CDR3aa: CARRTGSGTEAFF
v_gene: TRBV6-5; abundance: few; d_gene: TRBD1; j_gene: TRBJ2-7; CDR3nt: TGTGCCAGCAGCCGGGACAGGGACGAGCAGTACTTC; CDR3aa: CASSRDRDEQYF
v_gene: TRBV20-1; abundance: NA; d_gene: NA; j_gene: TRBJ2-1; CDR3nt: TGCAGTGCGCCCAGCGCGGCCCTAGCGAGGGATGAGCAGTTCTTC; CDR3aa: CSAPSAALARDEQFF
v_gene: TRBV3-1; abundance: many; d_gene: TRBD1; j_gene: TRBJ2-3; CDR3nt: TGTGCCAGCAGCCCGGTGAAGGGGACAGGGGGCACAGATACGCAGTATTTT; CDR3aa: CASSPVKGTGGTDTQYF
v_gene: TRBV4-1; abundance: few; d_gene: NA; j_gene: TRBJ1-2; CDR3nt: TGCGCCAGCAGCCAAGAGTTCACAGTCCCTTATGGCTACACCTTC; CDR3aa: CASSQEFTVPYGYTF
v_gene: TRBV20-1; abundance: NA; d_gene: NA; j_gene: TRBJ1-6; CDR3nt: TGCAGTGCTAACTCGGGATCCTCGAATTCACCCCTCCACTTT; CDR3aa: CSANSGSSNSPLHF
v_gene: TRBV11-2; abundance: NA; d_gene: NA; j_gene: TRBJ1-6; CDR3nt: TGTGCCAGCAGCTTAGATCTAGATTCACCCCTCCACTTT; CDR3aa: CASSLDLDSPLHF
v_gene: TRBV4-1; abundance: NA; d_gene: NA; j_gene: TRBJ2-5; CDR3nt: TGCGCCAGCAGCCAAGACGGACTGAACCAAGAGACCCAGTACTTC; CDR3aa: CASSQDGLNQETQYF
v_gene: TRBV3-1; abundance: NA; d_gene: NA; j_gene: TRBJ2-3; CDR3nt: TGTGCCAGCAGCCCGGGGCTAGTGGACACAGATACGCAGTATTTT; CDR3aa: CASSPGLVDTDTQYF
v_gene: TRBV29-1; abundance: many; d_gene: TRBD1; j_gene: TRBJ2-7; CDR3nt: TGCAGCGCGTCCGGGACAGGAGTGCCGTACGAGCAGTACTTC; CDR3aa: CSASGTGVPYEQYF
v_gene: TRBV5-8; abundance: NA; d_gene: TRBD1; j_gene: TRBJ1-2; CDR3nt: TGTGCCAGCAGCATAGGGACAGGGGGTCACTATGGCTACACCTTC; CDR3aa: CASSIGTGGHYGYTF
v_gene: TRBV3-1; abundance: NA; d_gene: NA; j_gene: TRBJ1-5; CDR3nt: TGTGCCAGCAGCCAAGATGAGACAGAAGGTCAGCCCCAGCATTTT; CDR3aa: CASSQDETEGQPQHF
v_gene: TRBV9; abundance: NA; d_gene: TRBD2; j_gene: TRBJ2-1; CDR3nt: TGTGCCAGCAGCAGACTAGCGGGGGGCACTCTCCTCTCCAATGAGCGGTTCTTC; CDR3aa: CASSRLAGGTLLSNERFF
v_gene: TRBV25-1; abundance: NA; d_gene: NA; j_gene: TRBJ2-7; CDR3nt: TGTGCCAGCACTTACACAGGGTCCTACGAGCAGTACTTC; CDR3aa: CASTYTGSYEQYF
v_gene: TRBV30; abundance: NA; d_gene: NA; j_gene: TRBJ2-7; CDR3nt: TGTGCCTGGGGGATAGGGAAAGGCGAGCAGTACTTC; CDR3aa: CAWGIGKGEQYF
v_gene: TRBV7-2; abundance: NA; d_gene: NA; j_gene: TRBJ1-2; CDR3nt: TGTGCCAGCAGCTTAGACGAGAACTATGGCCACACCTTC; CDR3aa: CASSLDENYGHTF
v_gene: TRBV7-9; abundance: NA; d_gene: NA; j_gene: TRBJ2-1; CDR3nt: TGTGCCAGCAGCTTAGGCACCCTAAGGGGGGCGAATGAGCAGTTCTTC; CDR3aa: CASSLGTLRGANEQFF
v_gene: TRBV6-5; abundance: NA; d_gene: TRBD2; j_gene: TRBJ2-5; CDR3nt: TGTGCCAGCAGTTACTCGACTAGCGGGAAAGAGACCCAGTACTTC; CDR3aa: CASSYSTSGKETQYF
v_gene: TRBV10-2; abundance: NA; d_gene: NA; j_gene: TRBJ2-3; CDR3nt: TGCGCCAGCAGTGCAACGGGGGCCCTCCCAGGTACGCAGTATTTT; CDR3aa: CASSATGALPGTQYF
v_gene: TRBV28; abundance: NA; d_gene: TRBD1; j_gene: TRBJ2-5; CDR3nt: TGTGCCAGCAGTCCCGAGACAGGGACACTACAAGAGACCCAGTACTTC; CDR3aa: CASSPETGTLQETQYF
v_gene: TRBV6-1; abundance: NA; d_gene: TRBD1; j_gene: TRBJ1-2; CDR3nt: TGTGCCAGCAGTAAAACCGGGACAGGGGAAGACGGCTACACCTTC; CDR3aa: CASSKTGTGEDGYTF
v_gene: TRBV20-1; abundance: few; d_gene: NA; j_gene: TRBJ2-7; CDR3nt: TGCAGTGCTGTCACGGGCCTCCCTCACGAGCAGTACTTC; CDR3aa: CSAVTGLPHEQYF
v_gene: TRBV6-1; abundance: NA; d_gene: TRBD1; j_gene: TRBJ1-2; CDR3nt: TGTGCCAGCAGTGGCCGGGGACAGCGAACCTATGGCTACACCTTC; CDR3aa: CASSGRGQRTYGYTF
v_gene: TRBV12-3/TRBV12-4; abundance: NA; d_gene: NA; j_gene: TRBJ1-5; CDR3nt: TGTGCCAGCAACGTGAGGGAAAGCAATCAGCCCCAGCATTTT; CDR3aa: CASNVRESNQPQHF
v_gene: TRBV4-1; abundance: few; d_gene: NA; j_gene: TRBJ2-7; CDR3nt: TGCGCCAGCAGCACTACGGACTCCTCCTACGAGCAGTACTTC; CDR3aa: CASSTTDSSYEQYF
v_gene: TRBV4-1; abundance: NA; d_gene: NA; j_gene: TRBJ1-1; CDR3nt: TGCGCCAGCAGCCAAGACACTTACACTGAAGCTTTCTTT; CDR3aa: CASSQDTYTEAFF
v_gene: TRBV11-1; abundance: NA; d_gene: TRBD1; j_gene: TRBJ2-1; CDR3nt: TGTACCAGCAGCTTCGTCGAGGCCGGGACAGGCTCCTACAATGAGCAGTTCTTC; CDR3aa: CTSSFVEAGTGSYNEQFF
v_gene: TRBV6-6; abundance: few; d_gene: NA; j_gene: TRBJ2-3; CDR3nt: TGTGCCAGCAGTTACTTCGGCACAGATACGCAGTATTTT; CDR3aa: CASSYFGTDTQYF
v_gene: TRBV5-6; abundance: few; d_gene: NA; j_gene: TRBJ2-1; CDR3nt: TGTGCCGGAGTCATACAGGTTTTCTCCTACAATGAGCAGTTCTTC; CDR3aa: CAGVIQVFSYNEQFF
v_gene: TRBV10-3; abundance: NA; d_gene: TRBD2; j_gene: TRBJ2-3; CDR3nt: TGTGTCATCAGTGAGTCAGGGACTAGCGGGACCCGCACAGATACGCAGTATTTT; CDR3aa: CVISESGTSGTRTDTQYF
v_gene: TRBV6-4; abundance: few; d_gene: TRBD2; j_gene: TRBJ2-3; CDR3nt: TGTGCCAGCAGTGACTCTATTAGCGGGGCAGATACGCAGTATTTT; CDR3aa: CASSDSISGADTQYF
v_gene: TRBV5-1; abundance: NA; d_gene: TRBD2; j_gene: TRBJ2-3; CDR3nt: TGCGCCAGCAGCTTGGAAGGCGGGGGGCCCACGGATACGCAGTATTTT; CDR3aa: CASSLEGGGPTDTQYF
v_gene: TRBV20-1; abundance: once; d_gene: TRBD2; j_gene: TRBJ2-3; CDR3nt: TGCAGTGCTAGACCTTCCGGGACTAGCGTAGTACTCGGGACACTTAATACGCAGTATTTT; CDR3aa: CSARPSGTSVVLGTLNTQYF
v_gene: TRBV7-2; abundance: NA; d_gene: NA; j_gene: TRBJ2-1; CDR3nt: TGTGCCAGCAGCTTAGCGGGAACCCATTCGGGCTACAATGAGCAGTTCTTC; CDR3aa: CASSLAGTHSGYNEQFF
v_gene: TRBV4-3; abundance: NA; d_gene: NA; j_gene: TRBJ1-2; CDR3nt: TGCGCCAGCAGCCAAGAGGGGGGGGTCGGCTACACCTTC; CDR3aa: CASSQEGGVGYTF
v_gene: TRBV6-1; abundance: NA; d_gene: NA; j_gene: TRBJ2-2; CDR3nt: TGTGCCAGCAGTGCTATGGGGGGGCGCGTCACCGGGGAGCTGTTTTTT; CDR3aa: CASSAMGGRVTGELFF
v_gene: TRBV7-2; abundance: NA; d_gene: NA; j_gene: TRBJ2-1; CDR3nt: TGTGCCAGCAGCAAAGGGGGCGGGAGCAAGTCCTACAATGAGCAGTTCTTC; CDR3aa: CASSKGGGSKSYNEQFF
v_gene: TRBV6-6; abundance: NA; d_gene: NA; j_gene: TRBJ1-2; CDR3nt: TGTGCCAGCAGTCCTCCTCAGGGGTATGGCTACACCTTC; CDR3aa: CASSPPQGYGYTF
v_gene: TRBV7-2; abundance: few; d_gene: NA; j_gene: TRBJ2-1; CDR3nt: TGTGCCAGCAGCTTAGCAGGGGCCGGCTCCTACAATGAGCAGTTCTTC; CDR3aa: CASSLAGAGSYNEQFF
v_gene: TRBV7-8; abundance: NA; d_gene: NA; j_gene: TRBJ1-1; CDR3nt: TGTGCCAGCAGCTTGCGGGTATACTACACTGAAGCTTTCTTT; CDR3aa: CASSLRVYYTEAFF